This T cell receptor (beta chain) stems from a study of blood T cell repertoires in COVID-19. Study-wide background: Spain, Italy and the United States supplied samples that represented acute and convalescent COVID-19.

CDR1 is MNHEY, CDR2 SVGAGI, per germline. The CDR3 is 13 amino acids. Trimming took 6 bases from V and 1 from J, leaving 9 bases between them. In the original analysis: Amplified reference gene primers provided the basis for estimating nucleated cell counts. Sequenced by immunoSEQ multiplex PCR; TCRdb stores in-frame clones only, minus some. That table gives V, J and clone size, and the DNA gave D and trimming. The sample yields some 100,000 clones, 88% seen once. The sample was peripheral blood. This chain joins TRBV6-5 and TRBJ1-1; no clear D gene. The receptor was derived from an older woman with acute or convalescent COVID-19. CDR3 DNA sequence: TGTGCCAGCAGGTGGGCGAGGAACACTGAAGCTTTCTTT. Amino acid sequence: CASRWARNTEAFF.